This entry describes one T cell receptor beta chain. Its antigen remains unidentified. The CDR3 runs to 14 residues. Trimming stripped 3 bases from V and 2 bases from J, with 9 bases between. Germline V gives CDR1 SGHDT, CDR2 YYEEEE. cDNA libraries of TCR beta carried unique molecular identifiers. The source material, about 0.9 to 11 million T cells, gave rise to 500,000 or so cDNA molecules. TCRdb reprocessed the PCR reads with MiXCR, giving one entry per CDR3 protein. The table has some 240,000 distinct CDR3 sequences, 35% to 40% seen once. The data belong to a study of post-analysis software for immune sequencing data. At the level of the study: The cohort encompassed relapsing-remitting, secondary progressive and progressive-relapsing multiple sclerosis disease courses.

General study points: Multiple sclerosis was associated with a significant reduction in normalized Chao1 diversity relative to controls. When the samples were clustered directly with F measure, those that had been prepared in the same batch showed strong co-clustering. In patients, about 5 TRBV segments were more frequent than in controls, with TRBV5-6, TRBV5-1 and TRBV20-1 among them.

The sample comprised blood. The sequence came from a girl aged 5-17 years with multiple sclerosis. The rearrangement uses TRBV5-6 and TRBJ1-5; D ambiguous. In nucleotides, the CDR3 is TGTGCCAGCAGCTGGGGAGATCGCAATCAGCCCCAGCATTTT. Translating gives CASSWGDRNQPQHF.